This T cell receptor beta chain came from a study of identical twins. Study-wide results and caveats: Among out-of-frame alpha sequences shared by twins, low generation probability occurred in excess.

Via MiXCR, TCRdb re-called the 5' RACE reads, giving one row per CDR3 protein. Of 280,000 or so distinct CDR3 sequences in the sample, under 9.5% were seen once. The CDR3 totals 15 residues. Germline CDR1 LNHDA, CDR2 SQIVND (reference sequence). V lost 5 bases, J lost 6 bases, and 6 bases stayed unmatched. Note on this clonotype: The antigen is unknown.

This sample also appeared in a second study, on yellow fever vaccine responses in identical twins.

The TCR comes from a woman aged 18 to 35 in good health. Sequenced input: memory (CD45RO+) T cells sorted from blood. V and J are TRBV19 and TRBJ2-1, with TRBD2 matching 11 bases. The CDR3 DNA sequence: TGTGCCAGTAGTGGGGGTAGCGGGAGGGCCAATGAGCAGTTCTTC. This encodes CASSGGSGRANEQFF.